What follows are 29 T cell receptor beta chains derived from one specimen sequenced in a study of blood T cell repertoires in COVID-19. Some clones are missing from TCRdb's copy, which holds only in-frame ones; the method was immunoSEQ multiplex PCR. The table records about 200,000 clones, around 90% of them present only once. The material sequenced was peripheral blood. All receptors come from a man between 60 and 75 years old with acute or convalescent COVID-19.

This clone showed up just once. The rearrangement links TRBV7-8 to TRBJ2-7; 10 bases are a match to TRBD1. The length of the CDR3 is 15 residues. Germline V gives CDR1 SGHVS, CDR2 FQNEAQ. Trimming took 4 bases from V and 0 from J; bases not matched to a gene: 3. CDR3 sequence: CASSYRTGGSYEQYF. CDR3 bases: TGTGCCAGCAGCTACCGGACAGGGGGCTCCTACGAGCAGTACTTC.

CDR3 protein: CASSQVSVTSGGAPSSYEQYF. DNA of the CDR3: TGCGCCAGCAGCCAAGTATCAGTGACTAGCGGGGGGGCCCCGAGCTCCTACGAGCAGTACTTC. The rearrangement joins TRBV4-1 to TRBJ2-7, with 14 bases matching TRBD2. The CDR3 is made up of 21 amino acids. Germline assignment: CDR1 MGHRA and CDR2 YSYEKL. With 1 base clipped from V and 0 bases from J, the junction kept 14 bases outside the gene matches.

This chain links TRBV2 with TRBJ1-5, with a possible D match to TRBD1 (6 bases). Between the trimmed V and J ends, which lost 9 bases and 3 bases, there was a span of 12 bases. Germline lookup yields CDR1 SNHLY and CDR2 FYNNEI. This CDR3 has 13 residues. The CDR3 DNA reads TGTGCCAGTGCCGGACAGCTCAATCAGCCCCAGCATTTT. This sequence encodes CASAGQLNQPQHF.

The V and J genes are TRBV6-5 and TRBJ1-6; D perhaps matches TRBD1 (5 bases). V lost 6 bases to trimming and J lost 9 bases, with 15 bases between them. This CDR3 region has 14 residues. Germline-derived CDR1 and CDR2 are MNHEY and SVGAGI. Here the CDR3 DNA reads TGTGCCAGCAGGAAAACAGCGGGGCCTTCACCCCTCCACTTT. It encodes CASRKTAGPSPLHF.

CDR3 residues: CSVGGSNYGYTF. In DNA form, the CDR3 reads TGCAGCGTTGGCGGATCTAACTATGGCTACACCTTC. The rearrangement joins TRBV29-1 to TRBJ1-2; D gene ambiguous. Trimming removed 4 bases at V and 0 bases at J, with 6 bases between. There are 12 residues in the CDR3. Germline CDR1 and CDR2: SQVTM and ANQGSEA.

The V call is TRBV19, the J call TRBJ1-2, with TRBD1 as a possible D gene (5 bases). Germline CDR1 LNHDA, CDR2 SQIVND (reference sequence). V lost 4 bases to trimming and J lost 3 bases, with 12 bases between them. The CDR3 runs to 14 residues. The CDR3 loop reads CASSTQTGDYGYTF. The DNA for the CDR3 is TGTGCCAGTAGTACACAGACGGGGGACTATGGCTACACCTTC.

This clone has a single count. CDR3 loop: CASTPGQGEGETQYF. As DNA, the CDR3 is TGTGCCAGCACTCCGGGACAGGGGGAGGGAGAGACCCAGTACTTC. This chain uses TRBV11-1 with TRBJ2-5, with 11 bases aligning to TRBD1. The germline V gene has CDR1 SGHAT and CDR2 FQDESV (reference sequence). Trimming removed 7 bases from V and 4 bases from J; junction bases left unmatched: 8. The CDR3 has 15 residues.

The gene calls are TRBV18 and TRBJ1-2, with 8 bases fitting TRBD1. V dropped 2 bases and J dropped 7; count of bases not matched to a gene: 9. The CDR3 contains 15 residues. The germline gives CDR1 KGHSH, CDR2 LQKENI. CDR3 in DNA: TGTGCCAGCTCACCAGTGGAACAGGGGGTCCCTGGCTACACCTTC. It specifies CASSPVEQGVPGYTF.

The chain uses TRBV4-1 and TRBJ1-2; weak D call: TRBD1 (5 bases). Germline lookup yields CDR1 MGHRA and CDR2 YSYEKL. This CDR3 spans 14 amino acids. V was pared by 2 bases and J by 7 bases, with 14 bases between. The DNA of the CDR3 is TGCGCCAGCAGCCAACCGGGTCAGGGCCGTGGCTACACCTTC. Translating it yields CASSQPGQGRGYTF.

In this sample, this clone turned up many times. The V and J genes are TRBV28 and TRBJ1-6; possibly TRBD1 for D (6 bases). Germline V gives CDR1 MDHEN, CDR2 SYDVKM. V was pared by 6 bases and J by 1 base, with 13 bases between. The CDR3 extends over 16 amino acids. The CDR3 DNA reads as TGTGCCAGCAGGAATAGGGGGGGGTCCTATAATTCACCCCTCCACTTT. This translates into CASRNRGGSYNSPLHF.

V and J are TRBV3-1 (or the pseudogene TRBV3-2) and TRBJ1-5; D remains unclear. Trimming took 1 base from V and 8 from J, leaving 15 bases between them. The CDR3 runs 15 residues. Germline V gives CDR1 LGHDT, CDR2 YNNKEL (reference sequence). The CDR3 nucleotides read TGTGCCAGCAGCCAAGTGGGAGGGCCCGGGGAGCCCCAGCATTTT. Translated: CASSQVGGPGEPQHF.

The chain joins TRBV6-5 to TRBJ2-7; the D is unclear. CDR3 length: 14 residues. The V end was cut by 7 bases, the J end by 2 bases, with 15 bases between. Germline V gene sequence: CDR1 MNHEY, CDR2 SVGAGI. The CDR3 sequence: CASTSPRGPYEQYF. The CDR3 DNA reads TGTGCCAGCACCTCCCCGCGAGGCCCCTACGAGCAGTACTTC.

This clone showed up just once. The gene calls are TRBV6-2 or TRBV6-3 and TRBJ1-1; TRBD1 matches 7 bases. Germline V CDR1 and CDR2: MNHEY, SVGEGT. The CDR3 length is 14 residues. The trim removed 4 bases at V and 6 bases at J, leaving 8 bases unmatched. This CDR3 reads CASSLRTGDSEAFF. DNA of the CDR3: TGTGCCAGCAGTTTAAGGACAGGCGACTCTGAAGCTTTCTTT.

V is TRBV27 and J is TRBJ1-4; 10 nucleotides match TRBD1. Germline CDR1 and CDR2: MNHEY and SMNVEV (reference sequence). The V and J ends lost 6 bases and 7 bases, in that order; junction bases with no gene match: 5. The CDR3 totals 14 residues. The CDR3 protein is CASSRQGASEKLFF. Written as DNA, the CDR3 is TGTGCCAGCAGCCGACAGGGGGCGAGTGAAAAACTGTTTTTT.

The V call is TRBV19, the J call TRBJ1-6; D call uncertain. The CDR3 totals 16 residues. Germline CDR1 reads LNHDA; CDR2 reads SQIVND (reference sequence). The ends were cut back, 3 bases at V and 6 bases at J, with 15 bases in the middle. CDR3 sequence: CASSMVAGLLNSPLHF. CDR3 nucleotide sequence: TGTGCCAGTAGTATGGTGGCGGGCCTCCTTAATTCACCCCTCCACTTT.

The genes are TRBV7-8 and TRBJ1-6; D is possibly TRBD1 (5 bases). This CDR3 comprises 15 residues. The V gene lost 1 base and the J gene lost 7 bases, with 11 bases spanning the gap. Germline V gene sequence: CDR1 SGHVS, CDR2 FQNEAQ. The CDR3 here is CASSLGPGPNSPLHF. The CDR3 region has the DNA TGTGCCAGCAGCTTAGGGCCAGGGCCAAATTCACCCCTCCACTTT.

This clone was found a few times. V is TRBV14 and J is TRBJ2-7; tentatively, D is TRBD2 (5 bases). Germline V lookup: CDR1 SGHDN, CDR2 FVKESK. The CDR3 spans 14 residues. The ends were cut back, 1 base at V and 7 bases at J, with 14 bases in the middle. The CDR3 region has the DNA TGTGCCAGCAGCCAAGGGCTCACCGGGAAAGAGCAGTACTTC. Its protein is CASSQGLTGKEQYF.

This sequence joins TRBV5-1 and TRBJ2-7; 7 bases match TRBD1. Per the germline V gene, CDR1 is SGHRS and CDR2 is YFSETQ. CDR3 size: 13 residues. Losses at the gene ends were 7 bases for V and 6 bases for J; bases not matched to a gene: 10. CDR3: CASQITGVGEQYF. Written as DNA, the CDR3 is TGCGCCAGCCAAATTACAGGGGTCGGCGAGCAGTACTTC.

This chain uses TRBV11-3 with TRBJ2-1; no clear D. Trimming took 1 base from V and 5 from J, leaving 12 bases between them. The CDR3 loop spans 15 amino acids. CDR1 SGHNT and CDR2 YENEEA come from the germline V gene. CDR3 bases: TGTGCCAGCAGCTTAGGCCAGCGATCGCACAATGAGCAGTTCTTC. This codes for CASSLGQRSHNEQFF.

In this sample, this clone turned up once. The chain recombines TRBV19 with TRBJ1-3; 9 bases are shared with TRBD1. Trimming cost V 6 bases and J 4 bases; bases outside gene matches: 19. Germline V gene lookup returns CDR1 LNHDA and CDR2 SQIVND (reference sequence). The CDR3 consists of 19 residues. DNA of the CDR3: TGTGCCAGTAGCCTCCAGGCAACAGGGGGCGTTTCATGGGGAAACACCATATATTTT. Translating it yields CASSLQATGGVSWGNTIYF.

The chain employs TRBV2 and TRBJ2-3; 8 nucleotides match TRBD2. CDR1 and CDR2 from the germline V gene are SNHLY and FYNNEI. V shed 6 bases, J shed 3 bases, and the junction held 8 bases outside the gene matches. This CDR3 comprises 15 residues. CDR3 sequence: CASSDPGGETDTQYF. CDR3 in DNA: TGTGCCAGCAGCGACCCCGGGGGGGAGACAGATACGCAGTATTTT.

DNA of the CDR3: TGTGCCAGCAGCTTAGGCCAGGGTCGAAGCACTGAAGCTTTCTTT. Encoded protein: CASSLGQGRSTEAFF. The rearrangement joins TRBV7-6 to TRBJ1-1; D may be TRBD1 (5 bases). The germline V and J ends were trimmed by 1 base and 4 bases, with 13 bases remaining between them. Germline V lookup: CDR1 SGHVS, CDR2 FNYEAQ. This CDR3 has 15 residues.

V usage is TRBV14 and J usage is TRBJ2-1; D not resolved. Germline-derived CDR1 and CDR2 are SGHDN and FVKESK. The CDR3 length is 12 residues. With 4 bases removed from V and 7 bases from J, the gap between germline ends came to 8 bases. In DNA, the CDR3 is TGTGCCAGCAGCCCCCGAGCGAATGAGCAGTTCTTC. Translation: CASSPRANEQFF.

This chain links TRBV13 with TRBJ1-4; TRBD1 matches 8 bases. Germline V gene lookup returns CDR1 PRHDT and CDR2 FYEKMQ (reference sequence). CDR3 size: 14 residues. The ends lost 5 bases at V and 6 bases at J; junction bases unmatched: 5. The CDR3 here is CASSLRQGHEKLFF. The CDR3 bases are TGTGCCAGCAGCCTCCGACAGGGGCATGAAAAACTGTTTTTT. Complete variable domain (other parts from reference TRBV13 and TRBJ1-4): AAGVIQSPRHLIKEKRETATLKCYPIPRHDTVYWYQQGPGQDPQFLISFYEKMQSDKGSIPDRFSAQQFSDYHSELNMSSLELGDSALYFCASSLRQGHEKLFFGSGTQLSVL.

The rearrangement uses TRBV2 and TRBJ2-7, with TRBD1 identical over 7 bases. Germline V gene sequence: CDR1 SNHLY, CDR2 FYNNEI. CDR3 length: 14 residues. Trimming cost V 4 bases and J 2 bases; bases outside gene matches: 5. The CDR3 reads CASSGFGTAYEQYF. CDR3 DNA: TGTGCCAGCAGTGGATTCGGGACAGCCTACGAGCAGTACTTC. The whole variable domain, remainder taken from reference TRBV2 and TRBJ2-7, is EPEVTQTPSHQVTQMGQEVILRCVPISNHLYFYWYRQILGQKVEFLVSFYNNEISEKSEIFDDQFSVERPDGSNFTLKIRSTKLEDSAMYFCASSGFGTAYEQYFGPGTRLTVT.

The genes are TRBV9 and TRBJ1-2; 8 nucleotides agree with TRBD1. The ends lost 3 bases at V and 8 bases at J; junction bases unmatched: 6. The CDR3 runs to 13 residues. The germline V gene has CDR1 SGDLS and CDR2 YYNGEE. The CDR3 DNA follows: TGTGCCAGCAGCGGGACAGGGAAAGGAGGCTACACCTTC. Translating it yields CASSGTGKGGYTF.

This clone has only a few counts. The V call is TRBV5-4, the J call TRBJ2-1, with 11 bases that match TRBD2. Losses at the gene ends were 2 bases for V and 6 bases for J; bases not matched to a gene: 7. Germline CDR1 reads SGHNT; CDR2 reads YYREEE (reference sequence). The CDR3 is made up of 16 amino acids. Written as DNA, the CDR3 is TGTGCCAGCAGCTTCGGGCTAGCGGGGGGCTCCAATGAGCAGTTCTTC. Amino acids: CASSFGLAGGSNEQFF.

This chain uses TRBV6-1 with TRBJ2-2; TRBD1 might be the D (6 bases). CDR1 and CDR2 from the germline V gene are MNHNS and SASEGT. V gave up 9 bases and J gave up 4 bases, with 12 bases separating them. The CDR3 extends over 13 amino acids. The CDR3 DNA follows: TGTGCCAGTGGGGAAGGGGGCACCGGGGAGCTGTTTTTT. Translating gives CASGEGGTGELFF.

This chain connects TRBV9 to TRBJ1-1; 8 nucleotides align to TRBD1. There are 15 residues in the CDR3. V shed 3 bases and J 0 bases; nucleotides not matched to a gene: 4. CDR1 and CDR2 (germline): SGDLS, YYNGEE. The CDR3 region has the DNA TGTGCCAGCAGCGGGCAGGGGGCAGTGAACACTGAAGCTTTCTTT. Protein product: CASSGQGAVNTEAFF.